The 27 T cell receptor beta chains below all came from one sample that was sequenced in a study of OX40 agonist ivuxolimab in advanced cancers. The method was immunoSEQ multiplex PCR; TCRdb's version includes in-frame clones alone and lacks a portion of them. Among about 62,000 clones listed, almost 95% were seen once. This specimen was CD4+ or CD8+ T cells sorted from blood, taken in a trial of the OX40 agonist ivuxolimab. The receptors shown here come from an adult with an advanced solid tumor such as melanoma, head and neck, liver or kidney cancer.

The chain carries TRBV7-9 and TRBJ2-1, with 10 bases that match TRBD2. Unmatched junction bases numbered 9, after V lost 5 bases and J lost 5 bases. The CDR3 totals 16 residues. The germline gives CDR1 SEHNR, CDR2 FQNEAQ (reference sequence). The CDR3 is CASSPDSGRQDNEQFF. The CDR3 DNA reads TGTGCCAGCAGCCCAGATAGCGGGAGGCAGGACAATGAGCAGTTCTTC.

In DNA form, the CDR3 reads TGTGCCAGCAGCGTAGCTCTGGCAGGGAACACTGAAGCTTTCTTT. Translating it yields CASSVALAGNTEAFF. V and J are TRBV9 and TRBJ1-1; no clear D. The CDR3 sequence is 15 residues long. The germline V and J ends were trimmed by 0 bases and 1 base, with 10 bases remaining between them. Germline CDR1 SGDLS, CDR2 YYNGEE.

The chain links TRBV19 to TRBJ1-1; TRBD1 might be the D (6 bases). Looked up from germline, CDR1 is LNHDA and CDR2 is SQIVND (reference sequence). The CDR3 consists of 12 residues. Trimming pared 6 bases from V and 7 bases from J, leaving 12 bases between. The CDR3 DNA reads as TGTGCCAGTAGATCCCGGGACAATGAAGCTTTCTTT. Amino acids: CASRSRDNEAFF. The full variable domain, completed using reference TRBV19 and TRBJ1-1, is DGGITQSPKYLFRKEGQNVTLSCEQNLNHDAMYWYRQDPGQGLRLIYYSQIVNDFQKGDIAEGYSVSREKKESFPLTVTSAQKNPTAFYLCASRSRDNEAFFGQGTRLTVV.

Judged by abundance, this clone is large (0.1 to 1%). The chain has TRBV6-1 and TRBJ1-1; TRBD1 is a possible D gene (5 bases). Trimming took 1 base from V and 1 from J, leaving 7 bases between them. The CDR3 covers 14 residues. Germline V gene sequence: CDR1 MNHNS, CDR2 SASEGT. The CDR3 region has the DNA TGTGCCAGCAGTGAAGGGGGCGGGAACACTGAAGCTTTCTTT. Translation gives CASSEGGGNTEAFF.

The chain carries TRBV6-5 and TRBJ2-1; TRBD2 matches 10 bases. The CDR3 extends over 15 amino acids. In germline, CDR1 is MNHEY, CDR2 SVGAGI. J was trimmed by 4 bases and V by 6 bases; bases with no gene match: 6. The CDR3 DNA reads as TGTGCCAGCAGCACCTCAGCGGGGGGGTACAATGAGCAGTTCTTC. Its translation: CASSTSAGGYNEQFF.

The V call is TRBV28, the J call TRBJ2-5; the match to TRBD2 covers 12 bases. This CDR3 has 16 amino acids. V dropped 4 bases and J dropped 5; count of bases not matched to a gene: 8. Germline V lookup: CDR1 MDHEN, CDR2 SYDVKM. The CDR3 protein is CASSSLAGGLGETQYF. The DNA of the CDR3 is TGTGCCAGCAGTTCCCTAGCGGGGGGGCTTGGGGAGACCCAGTACTTC.

The V and J genes are TRBV4-3 and TRBJ2-3, with a weak D call TRBD2 (5 bases). Germline V CDR1 and CDR2: LGHNA, YSLEER. The ends were cut back, 0 bases at V and 3 bases at J, with 19 bases in the middle. The CDR3 has 18 amino acids. CDR3 coding DNA: TGCGCCAGCAGCCAAGATGGGTTGTCGGGAACGACGACAGATACGCAGTATTTT. Translated: CASSQDGLSGTTTDTQYF.

The J gene is TRBJ1-5, the V gene TRBV6-5, with TRBD1 as a possible D gene (6 bases). Trimming left V 5 bases short and J 4 bases short, with 9 bases between. CDR1 is MNHEY, CDR2 SVGAGI, per germline. The CDR3 is 13 residues long. The CDR3 DNA is TGTGCCAGCAGTGAAGGGGGGAATCAGCCCCAGCATTTT. It is translated as CASSEGGNQPQHF.

The chain links TRBV6-5 to TRBJ2-5; D tentatively reads TRBD1 or TRBD2 (5 bases each). Trimming removed 4 bases from V and 1 base from J, with 10 bases in between. Germline CDR1 is MNHEY and CDR2 is SVGAGI. CDR3 length: 14 amino acids. The CDR3 DNA reads TGTGCCAGCAGTTCCCTGGGGGTCCAAGAGACCCAGTACTTC. It is translated as CASSSLGVQETQYF.

The V and J genes are TRBV13 and TRBJ1-1; D is perhaps TRBD1 (6 bases). The germline CDR1 and CDR2 sequences are PRHDT and FYEKMQ (reference sequence). Between the trimmed V and J ends, which lost 4 bases and 11 bases, there was a span of 17 bases. The CDR3 totals 13 residues. The CDR3 loop is CASSSWTDRRAFF. As DNA, the CDR3 is TGTGCCAGCAGCTCTTGGACAGACCGAAGGGCTTTCTTT.

The chain employs TRBV29-1 and TRBJ1-1; 7 nucleotides match TRBD1. CDR3 length: 14 residues. V shed 3 bases and J 5 bases; nucleotides not matched to a gene: 9. The germline V gene has CDR1 SQVTM and CDR2 ANQGSEA. The CDR3 nucleotides read TGCAGCGTTGACCCAAGGGGGCTTGGGACTGAAGCTTTCTTT. This encodes CSVDPRGLGTEAFF.

The chain recombines TRBV6-1 with TRBJ2-7; D unresolved. CDR1 is MNHNS and CDR2 is SASEGT in the germline V gene. V gave up 5 bases and J gave up 3 bases, with 5 bases separating them. The CDR3 covers 11 residues. DNA for the CDR3: TGTGCCAGCAGTTTTGGCTACGAGCAGTACTTC. It specifies CASSFGYEQYF.

The CDR3 DNA reads TGTGCCAGCAGCGCCGACAGTTACTACGAGCAGTACTTC. Translated, it gives CASSADSYYEQYF. The rearrangement links TRBV7-9 to TRBJ2-7; D may be TRBD1 (5 bases). Trimming took off 5 bases at V and 3 bases at J, with 11 bases between the two ends. This CDR3 region has 13 residues. Germline CDR1 reads SEHNR; CDR2 reads FQNEAQ (reference sequence).

The chain employs TRBV13 and TRBJ1-1, with a tentative D call TRBD1 (6 bases). Looked up from germline, CDR1 is PRHDT and CDR2 is FYEKMQ (reference sequence). This CDR3 is built from 12 residues. Trimming removed 4 bases from V and 8 bases from J, with 11 bases in between. The CDR3 here is CASSSGTPEAFF. The CDR3 nucleotides read TGTGCCAGCAGCTCCGGGACACCCGAAGCTTTCTTT.

The table lists this clone with a few counts. The chain recombines TRBV2 with TRBJ1-5; D remains unclear. The ends were cut back, 6 bases at V and 6 bases at J, with 6 bases in the middle. In germline, CDR1 is SNHLY, CDR2 FYNNEI. This CDR3 contains 11 residues. This CDR3 is CASRRFQPQHF. CDR3 in DNA: TGTGCCAGCAGGCGGTTTCAGCCCCAGCATTTT.

This sequence joins TRBV4-1 and TRBJ1-1; weak D call: TRBD1 (5 bases). Trimming took off 0 bases at V and 6 bases at J, with 14 bases between the two ends. Germline V gene lookup returns CDR1 MGHRA and CDR2 YSYEKL. The CDR3 extends over 15 amino acids. Written as DNA, the CDR3 is TGCGCCAGCAGCCAAGAATGGGCAGGGACCCCTGAAGCTTTCTTT. Amino acids: CASSQEWAGTPEAFF.

The chain joins TRBV5-1 to TRBJ1-1; D remains ambiguous. CDR3 length: 15 amino acids. Germline CDR1 reads SGHRS; CDR2 reads YFSETQ. Trimming removed 4 bases from V and 0 bases from J, with 13 bases in between. Written as DNA, the CDR3 is TGCGCCAGCAGCCCGCGGCGCCTGATGAACACTGAAGCTTTCTTT. Translated: CASSPRRLMNTEAFF.

This chain joins TRBV7-2 and TRBJ2-7, with D uncertain. Germline V CDR1 and CDR2: SGHTA, FQGNSA. The CDR3 extends over 13 amino acids. With 0 bases removed from V and 4 bases from J, the gap between germline ends came to 7 bases. For the CDR3, the DNA is TGTGCCAGCAGCTTAGCGCATATGTACGAGCAGTACTTC. It translates to CASSLAHMYEQYF. The full variable domain, with the rest looked up from reference TRBV7-2 and TRBJ2-7, is GAGVSQSPSNKVTEKGKDVELRCDPISGHTALYWYRQSLGQGLEFLIYFQGNSAPDKSGLPSDRFSAERTGGSVSTLTIQRTQQEDSAVYLCASSLAHMYEQYFGPGTRLTVT.

The chain has TRBV27 and TRBJ2-1; tentatively, D is TRBD1 or TRBD2 (6 bases each). Germline lookup yields CDR1 MNHEY and CDR2 SMNVEV (reference sequence). This CDR3 contains 18 residues. The V end was cut by 6 bases, the J end by 3 bases, with 24 bases between. CDR3: CASSEGGSGLQLYNEQFF. The CDR3, as DNA: TGTGCCAGCAGCGAAGGGGGTAGCGGACTTCAACTCTACAATGAGCAGTTCTTC.

The rearrangement joins TRBV21-1 to TRBJ2-5; TRBD1 is the table's D call and was not checked against the DNA. TRBV21-1 is deemed a pseudogene. The CDR3 has 13 residues. The CDR3 DNA follows: TGTGCCATCTTGACAGGGGCCCTGGAGACCCAGTACTTC. The encoded protein is CAILTGALETQYF.

The CDR3 DNA reads TGTGCCAGCAGTGACCCGGCTAGCGGGGTTTCCTACAATGAGCAGTTCTTC. Its protein is CASSDPASGVSYNEQFF. The chain carries TRBV2 and TRBJ2-1; 9 bases are a match to TRBD2. This CDR3 contains 17 residues. The germline gives CDR1 SNHLY, CDR2 FYNNEI. J was trimmed by 1 base and V by 3 bases; bases with no gene match: 7.

The V and J genes are TRBV9 and TRBJ2-1; a weak D match, TRBD1 (5 bases). V shed 2 bases and J shed 9 bases, with 9 bases lying between them. CDR3 length: 12 amino acids. Germline assignment: CDR1 SGDLS and CDR2 YYNGEE. The CDR3 sequence: CASSVQGIEQFF. Here the CDR3 DNA reads TGTGCCAGCAGCGTCCAGGGAATTGAGCAGTTCTTC.

This clone was recorded only once. This sequence joins TRBV14 and TRBJ2-7, with TRBD1 matching over 9 bases. The V and J ends lost 0 bases and 3 bases, in that order; junction bases with no gene match: 9. CDR1 and CDR2 (germline): SGHDN, FVKESK. This CDR3 comprises 17 residues. CDR3 sequence (DNA): TGTGCCAGCAGCCAAGATTGCGTCGGACAGGGGTGCTACGAGCAGTACTTC. Its protein is CASSQDCVGQGCYEQYF.

The genes are TRBV5-4 and TRBJ1-6; 7 bases agree with TRBD1. The CDR3 is 14 amino acids. Per the germline V gene, CDR1 is SGHNT and CDR2 is YYREEE (reference sequence). After removal of 5 bases from V and 9 bases from J, the junction contained 8 bases not matched to a gene. The chain's CDR3 is CASSKGTVVSPLHF. DNA for the CDR3: TGTGCCAGCAGTAAAGGGACAGTAGTTTCACCCCTCCACTTT. Complete variable domain (other parts from reference TRBV5-4 and TRBJ1-6): ETGVTQSPTHLIKTRGQQVTLRCSSQSGHNTVSWYQQALGQGPQFIFQYYREEENGRGNFPPRFSGLQFPNYSSELNVNALELDDSALYLCASSKGTVVSPLHFGNGTRLTVT.

The V gene is TRBV19, the J gene TRBJ1-1; no definite D call. The germline gives CDR1 LNHDA, CDR2 SQIVND (reference sequence). The CDR3 is made up of 15 amino acids. Trimming removed 3 bases from V and 3 bases from J, with 14 bases in between. Written as DNA, the CDR3 is TGTGCCAGTAGTATGTTTGGCAGCCGATACACTGAAGCTTTCTTT. This sequence encodes CASSMFGSRYTEAFF.

As to this clone: One end of the junction varies from germline; a read error may be responsible. The rearrangement joins TRBV11-2 to TRBJ1-1; 8 nucleotides agree with TRBD1. CDR3 size: 16 residues. Per germline, CDR1 SGHAT and CDR2 FQNNGV. CDR3 sequence reads: CASSPTRQGLNTEAFF. CDR3 DNA: TGTGCCAGCAGCCCGACCCGACAGGGGTTGAATACTGAAGCTTTCTTT.

The J gene is TRBJ2-1, the V gene TRBV6-4; 9 bases are shared with TRBD2. V dropped 3 bases and J dropped 8; count of bases not matched to a gene: 8. This CDR3 has 15 residues. Germline CDR1 MRHNA, CDR2 SNTAGT. The CDR3 nucleotides are TGTGCCAGCAGTGAAGGAGGGCTAGCGGGGTATGAGCAGTTCTTC. Amino acids: CASSEGGLAGYEQFF.